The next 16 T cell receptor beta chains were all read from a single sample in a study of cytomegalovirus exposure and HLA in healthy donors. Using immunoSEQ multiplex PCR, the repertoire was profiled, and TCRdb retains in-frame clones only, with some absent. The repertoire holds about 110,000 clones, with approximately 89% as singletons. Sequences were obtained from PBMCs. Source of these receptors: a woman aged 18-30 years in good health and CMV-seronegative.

The CDR3 DNA follows: TGTGCCTGGAGTGTACAGGCCGCGGCGCCCCAGCATTTT. Translation: CAWSVQAAAPQHF. The chain has TRBV30 and TRBJ1-5; weak D call: TRBD1 (5 bases). The V end lost 0 bases, the J end lost 9 bases, and 12 bases lay between the germline ends. The CDR3 sequence is 13 residues long. Germline V gives CDR1 GTSNPN, CDR2 SVGIG (reference sequence).

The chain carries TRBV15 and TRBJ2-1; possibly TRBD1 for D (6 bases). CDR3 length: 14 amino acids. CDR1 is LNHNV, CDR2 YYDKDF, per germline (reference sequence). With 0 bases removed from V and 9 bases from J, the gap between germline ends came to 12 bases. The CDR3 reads CATSRDGIQGEQFF. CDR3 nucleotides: TGTGCCACCAGCAGAGATGGCATACAGGGTGAGCAGTTCTTC.

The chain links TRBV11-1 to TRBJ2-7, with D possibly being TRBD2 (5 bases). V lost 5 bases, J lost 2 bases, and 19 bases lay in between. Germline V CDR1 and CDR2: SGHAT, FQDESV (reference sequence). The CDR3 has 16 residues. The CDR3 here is CASSPDGGWGTYEQYF. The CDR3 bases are TGTGCCAGCAGCCCCGACGGAGGTTGGGGTACCTACGAGCAGTACTTC.

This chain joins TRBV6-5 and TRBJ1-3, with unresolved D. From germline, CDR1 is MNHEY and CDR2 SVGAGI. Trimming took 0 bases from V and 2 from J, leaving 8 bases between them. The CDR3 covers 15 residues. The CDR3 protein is CASSYSRAAGNTIYF. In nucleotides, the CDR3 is TGTGCCAGCAGTTACTCAAGAGCGGCTGGAAACACCATATATTTT.

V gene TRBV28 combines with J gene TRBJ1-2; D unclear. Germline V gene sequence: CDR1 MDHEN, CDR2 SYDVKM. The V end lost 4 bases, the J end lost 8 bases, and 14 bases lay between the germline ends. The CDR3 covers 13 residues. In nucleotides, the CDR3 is TGTGCCAGCAGTTCCGTACCCACTGTGGGCTACACCTTC. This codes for CASSSVPTVGYTF.

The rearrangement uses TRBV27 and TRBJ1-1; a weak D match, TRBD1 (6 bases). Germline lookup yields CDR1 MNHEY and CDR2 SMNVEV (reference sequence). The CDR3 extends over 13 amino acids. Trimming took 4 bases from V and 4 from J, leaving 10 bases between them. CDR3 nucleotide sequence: TGTGCCAGCAGTTACAGGGTCGGCACTGAAGCTTTCTTT. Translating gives CASSYRVGTEAFF.

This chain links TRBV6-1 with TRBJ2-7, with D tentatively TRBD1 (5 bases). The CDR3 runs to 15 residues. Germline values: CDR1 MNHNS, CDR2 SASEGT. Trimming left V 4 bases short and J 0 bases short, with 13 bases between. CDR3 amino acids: CASSARWTPSYEQYF. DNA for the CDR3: TGTGCCAGCAGTGCACGTTGGACACCCTCCTACGAGCAGTACTTC.

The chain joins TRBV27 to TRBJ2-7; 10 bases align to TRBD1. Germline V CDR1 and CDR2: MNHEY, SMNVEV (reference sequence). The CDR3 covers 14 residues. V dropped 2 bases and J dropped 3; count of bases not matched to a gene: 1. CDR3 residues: CASSLGQGGYEQYF. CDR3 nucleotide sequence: TGTGCCAGCAGTTTAGGACAGGGGGGCTACGAGCAGTACTTC.

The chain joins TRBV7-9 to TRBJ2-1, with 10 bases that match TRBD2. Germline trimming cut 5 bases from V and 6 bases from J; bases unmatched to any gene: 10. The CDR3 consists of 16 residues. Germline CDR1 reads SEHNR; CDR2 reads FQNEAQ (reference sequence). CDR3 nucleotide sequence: TGTGCCAGCAGCACCCTAGCGGGAGTACTTCGCAATGAGCAGTTCTTC. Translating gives CASSTLAGVLRNEQFF.

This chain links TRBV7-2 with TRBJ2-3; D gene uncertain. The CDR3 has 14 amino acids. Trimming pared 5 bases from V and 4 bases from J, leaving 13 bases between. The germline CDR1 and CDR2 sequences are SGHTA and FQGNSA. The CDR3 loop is CASSTYNAADTQYF. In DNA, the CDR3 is TGTGCCAGCAGCACCTATAATGCGGCAGATACGCAGTATTTT.

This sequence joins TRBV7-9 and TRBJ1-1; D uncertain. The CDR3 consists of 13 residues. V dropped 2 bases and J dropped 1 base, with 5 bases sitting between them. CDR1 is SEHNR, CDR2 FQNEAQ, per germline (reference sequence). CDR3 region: CASSLFKNTEAFF. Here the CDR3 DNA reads TGTGCCAGCAGCTTATTTAAGAACACTGAAGCTTTCTTT.

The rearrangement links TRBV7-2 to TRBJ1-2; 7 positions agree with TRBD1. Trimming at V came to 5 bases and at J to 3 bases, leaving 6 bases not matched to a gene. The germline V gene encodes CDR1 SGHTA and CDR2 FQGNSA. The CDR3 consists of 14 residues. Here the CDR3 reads CASSARQGHYGYTF. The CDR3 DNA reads TGTGCCAGCAGCGCCAGACAGGGTCACTATGGCTACACCTTC. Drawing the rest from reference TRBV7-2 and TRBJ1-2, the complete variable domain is GAGVSQSPSNKVTEKGKDVELRCDPISGHTALYWYRQSLGQGLEFLIYFQGNSAPDKSGLPSDRFSAERTGGSVSTLTIQRTQQEDSAVYLCASSARQGHYGYTFGSGTRLTVV.

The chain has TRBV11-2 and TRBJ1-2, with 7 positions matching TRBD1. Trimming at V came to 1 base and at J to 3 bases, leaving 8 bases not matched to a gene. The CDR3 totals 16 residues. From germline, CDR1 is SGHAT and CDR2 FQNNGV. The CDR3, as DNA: TGTGCCAGCAGCTTAGGGACAGGATCCGAGGACTATGGCTACACCTTC. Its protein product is CASSLGTGSEDYGYTF. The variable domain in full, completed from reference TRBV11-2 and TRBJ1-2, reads EAGVAQSPRYKIIEKRQSVAFWCNPISGHATLYWYQQILGQGPKLLIQFQNNGVVDDSQLPKDRFSAERLKGVDSTLKIQPAKLEDSAVYLCASSLGTGSEDYGYTFGSGTRLTVV.

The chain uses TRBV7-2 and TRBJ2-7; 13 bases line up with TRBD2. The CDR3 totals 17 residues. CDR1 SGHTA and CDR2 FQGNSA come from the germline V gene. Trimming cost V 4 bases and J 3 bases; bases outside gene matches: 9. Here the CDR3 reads CASSSRGGTSGNYEQYF. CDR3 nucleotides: TGTGCCAGCAGCTCGAGAGGGGGGACTAGCGGGAACTACGAGCAGTACTTC.

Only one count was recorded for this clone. CDR3 loop: CASSSKQTGESNQPQHF. The CDR3 DNA is TGTGCCAGCAGCTCGAAACAGACAGGGGAAAGCAATCAGCCCCAGCATTTT. The genes are TRBV7-2 and TRBJ1-5, with 8 bases matching TRBD1. Germline V gives CDR1 SGHTA, CDR2 FQGNSA. V lost 4 bases, J lost 1 base, and 9 bases stayed unmatched. The CDR3 covers 17 residues.

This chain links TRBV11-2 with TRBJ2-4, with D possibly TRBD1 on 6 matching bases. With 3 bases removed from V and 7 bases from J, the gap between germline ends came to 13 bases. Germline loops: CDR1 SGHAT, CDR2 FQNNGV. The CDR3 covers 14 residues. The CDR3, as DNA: TGTGCCAGCAGCTTTTCAGTAAGGGGGAACATTCAGTACTTC. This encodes CASSFSVRGNIQYF.